This entry is about one TCR beta chain. The antigen this receptor binds is unknown. The sample holds no much larger clone one base away, and base qualities are not on file. Genomic DNA was used as template for profiling of TCR beta VDJ combinations and CDR3 sequences. TCR repertoire sequencing was run on an Illumina HiSeq 2000. Per the source publication's procedure: TRBV/TRBJ rearrangement plots, CDR3 size and DJ length profiles, and Simpson's diversity index were used to assess repertoires. The most abundant DNA sequence in the deep sequencing data was taken as the immunodominant clone. CDR3 amino acid sequences were screened for sharing across subjects and compared with published repertoires and the VDJdb database. The raw public data were reprocessed by TCRdb itself: fastp quality trimming at Q25, MiXCR clonotype calling, in-frame beta chains only. Rows with a matching CDR3 protein are joined into one entry that keeps the most common DNA and genes. None of the V and J calls come from the authors' own analysis; TCRdb made them. In this sample the table shows around 130,000 distinct CDR3 sequences, 48% of which occur a single time. Of the sample, 2% to 3% is held by the ten largest clones.

In this study, sorted CD4+ and CD8+ T cells from the blood of healthy subjects and of severe aplastic anemia patients had their TCR repertoires deep-sequenced. Ficoll-Paque density gradient centrifugation was used to isolate peripheral blood mononuclear cells. CD4+ and CD8+ T cells were sorted by FACS or magnetic beads before DNA extraction. The data are from a study of CD8+CD57+ T cells in acquired aplastic anemia (dated by TCRdb to the late 2010s). The study in broad terms: Extracted DNA from sorted CD4+ and CD8+ cells averaged approximately 3 ug, ranging from about 0.17 to 27.4 ug. Healthy donor samples averaged roughly 10 million reads for CD4+ and about 12 million for CD8+ cells. Study-wide findings and limitations: Around 30 CD8+ CDR3 sequences were found in both patients and controls but appeared to be highly expressed in patients and within the immunodominant clones of the patients. CD8+ Simpson's diversity did not differ significantly between patients and healthy controls (P=0.060).

From a lookup of the germline V gene, CDR1 and CDR2 are SGDLS and YYNGEE. From cysteine to phenylalanine, the CDR3 is 16 amino acids long. The CDR3 DNA has 48 bases and is translated from base 1. Relative to germline, V is missing 4 bases and J is missing 1 base, with 9 bases of the junction outside any gene match. The source of this sequence is a human donor in good health, serving as a control. Sequenced: sorted CD4+, CD8+, or CD8+CD57+ T cells (not recorded which) from PBMCs. In this chain, TRBV9 is recombined with TRBJ2-5, with 8 middle bases fitting TRBD2. The CDR3 has the sequence CASSPRPTSGQETQYF. The nucleotides read TGTGCCAGCAGCCCCCGTCCCACTAGCGGCCAAGAGACCCAGTACTTC.